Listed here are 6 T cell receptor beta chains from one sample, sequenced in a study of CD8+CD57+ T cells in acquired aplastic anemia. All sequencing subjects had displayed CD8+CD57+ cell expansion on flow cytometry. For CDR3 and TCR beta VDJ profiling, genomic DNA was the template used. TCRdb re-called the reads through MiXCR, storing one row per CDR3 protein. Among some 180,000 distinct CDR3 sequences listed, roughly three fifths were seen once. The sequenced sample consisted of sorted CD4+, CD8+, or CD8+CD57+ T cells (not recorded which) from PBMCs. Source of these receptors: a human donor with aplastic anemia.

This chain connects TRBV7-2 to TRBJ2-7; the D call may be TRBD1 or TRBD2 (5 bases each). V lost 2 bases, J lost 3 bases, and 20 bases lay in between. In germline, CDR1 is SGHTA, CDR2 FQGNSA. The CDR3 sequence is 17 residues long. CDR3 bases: TGTGCCAGCAGCTTAATCGGGGCAGCGGACTTGAACTACGAGCAGTACTTC. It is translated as CASSLIGAADLNYEQYF.

CDR3 in DNA: TGTGCCACCAGCGGACTAGCGGGGGGAATAGTTGGCACAGATACGCAGTATTTT. Protein sequence: CATSGLAGGIVGTDTQYF. The chain recombines TRBV15 with TRBJ2-3; TRBD2 agrees at 14 bases. The CDR3 extends over 18 amino acids. V lost 5 bases to trimming and J lost 1 base; unmatched junction nucleotides: 8. Germline CDR1 reads LNHNV; CDR2 reads YYDKDF (reference sequence). The variable domain in full, with the rest retrieved from reference TRBV15 and TRBJ2-3, is DAMVIQNPRYQVTQFGKPVTLSCSQTLNHNVMYWYQQKSSQAPKLLFHYYDKDFNNEADTPDNFQSRRPNTSFCFLDIRSPGLGDTAMYLCATSGLAGGIVGTDTQYFGPGTRLTVL.

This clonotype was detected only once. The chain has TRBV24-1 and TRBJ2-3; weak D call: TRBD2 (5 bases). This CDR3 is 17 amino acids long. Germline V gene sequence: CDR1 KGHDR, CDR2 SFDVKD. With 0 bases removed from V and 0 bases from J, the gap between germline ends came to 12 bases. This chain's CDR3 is CATSDLMGSGSTDTQYF. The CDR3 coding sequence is TGTGCCACCAGTGATTTGATGGGGAGCGGAAGCACAGATACGCAGTATTTT.

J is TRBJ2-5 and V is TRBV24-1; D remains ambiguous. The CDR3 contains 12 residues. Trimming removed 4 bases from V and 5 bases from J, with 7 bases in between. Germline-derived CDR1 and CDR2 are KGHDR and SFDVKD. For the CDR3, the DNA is TGTGCCACCAGTGACCACGTGGAGACCCAGTACTTC. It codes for CATSDHVETQYF.

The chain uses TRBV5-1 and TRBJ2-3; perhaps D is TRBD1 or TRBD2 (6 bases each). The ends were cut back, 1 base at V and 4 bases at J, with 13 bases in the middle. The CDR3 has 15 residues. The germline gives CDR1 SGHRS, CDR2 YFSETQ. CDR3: CASSLSQEGADTQYF. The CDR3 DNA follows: TGCGCCAGCAGCTTGTCACAGGAGGGGGCAGATACGCAGTATTTT. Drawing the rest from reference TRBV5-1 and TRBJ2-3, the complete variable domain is KAGVTQTPRYLIKTRGQQVTLSCSPISGHRSVSWYQQTPGQGLQFLFEYFSETQRNKGNFPGRFSGRQFSNSRSEMNVSTLELGDSALYLCASSLSQEGADTQYFGPGTRLTVL.

The CDR3 DNA sequence: TGCGCCAGCAGCTTGGAATCGGGGAACGAGCAGTACTTC. This encodes CASSLESGNEQYF. The chain recombines TRBV5-1 with TRBJ2-7, with D possibly matching TRBD2 (5 bases). The V gene's germline CDR1 is SGHRS and CDR2 YFSETQ. V gave up 0 bases and J gave up 5 bases, with 9 bases separating them. CDR3 size: 13 residues.